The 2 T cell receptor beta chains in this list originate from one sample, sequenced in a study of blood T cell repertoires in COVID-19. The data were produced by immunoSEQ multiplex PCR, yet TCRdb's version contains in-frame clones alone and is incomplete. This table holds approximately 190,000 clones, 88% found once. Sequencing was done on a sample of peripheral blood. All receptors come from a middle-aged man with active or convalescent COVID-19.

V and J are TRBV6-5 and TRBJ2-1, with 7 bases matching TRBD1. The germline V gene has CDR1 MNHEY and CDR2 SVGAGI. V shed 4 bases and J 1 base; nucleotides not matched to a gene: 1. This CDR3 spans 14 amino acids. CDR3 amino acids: CASSSGGSYNEQFF. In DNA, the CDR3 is TGTGCCAGCAGTTCAGGGGGTTCCTACAATGAGCAGTTCTTC.

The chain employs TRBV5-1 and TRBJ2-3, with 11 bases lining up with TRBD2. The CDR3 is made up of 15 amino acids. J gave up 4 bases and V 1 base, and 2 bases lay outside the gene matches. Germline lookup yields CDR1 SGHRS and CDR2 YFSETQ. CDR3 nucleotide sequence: TGCGCCAGCAGCTTGATTAGCGGGAGGGCAGATACGCAGTATTTT. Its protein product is CASSLISGRADTQYF.